Listed here are 6 T cell receptor beta chains from one sample, sequenced in a study of metastatic and nonmetastatic thyroid tumors. MiXCR re-clonotyped the PCR reads for TCRdb. The sample comprises around 41,000 clones, approximately 13% of which are singletons, and 8% to 9.5% rests with the top ten. None of the patients had undergone any treatment ahead of thyroid surgery. Specimen: blood. These receptors all stem from a female donor with papillary thyroid cancer or a benign thyroid nodule (not recorded which). Some clones in this sample may be carry-over from other donors' samples.

This clone was seen ten or more times. This chain uses TRBV12-3 or TRBV12-4 with TRBJ1-6; no definite D call. This CDR3 region has 17 residues. With 4 bases removed from V and 6 bases from J, the gap between germline ends came to 19 bases. The CDR3 region is CASSYYLGVRSNSPLHF. Written as DNA, the CDR3 is TGTGCCAGCAGTTATTATCTCGGGGTAAGATCTAATTCACCCCTCCACTTT.

This clone was observed many times. This chain joins TRBV9 and TRBJ1-1, with D hard to call. Looked up from germline, CDR1 is SGDLS and CDR2 is YYNGEE. This CDR3 spans 15 amino acids. Trimming cost V 3 bases and J 1 base, with 13 bases left between them. The CDR3 DNA sequence: TGTGCCAGCAGCGACGGCGAAAGACAGAACACTGAAGCTTTCTTT. This codes for CASSDGERQNTEAFF.

This clone was detected ten times or more. The rearrangement links TRBV30 to TRBJ1-5, with a weak D call TRBD1 (6 bases). CDR1 GTSNPN and CDR2 SVGIG come from the germline V gene (reference sequence). CDR3 size: 13 residues. Trimming shortened V by 3 bases and J by 5 bases, and 11 bases separated the two germline ends. This CDR3 is CAWRNRVDQPQHF. The CDR3, as DNA: TGTGCCTGGAGAAACAGGGTGGATCAGCCCCAGCATTTT.

This clone was recorded many times. The chain has TRBV7-9 and TRBJ2-1; 7 bases fit TRBD1. V lost 5 bases to trimming and J lost 9 bases; unmatched junction nucleotides: 16. The CDR3 totals 16 residues. The germline V gene encodes CDR1 SEHNR and CDR2 FQNEAQ (reference sequence). The CDR3 DNA is TGTGCCAGCAGCCCCCGTATTACTAACAGGGGCCCTGAGCAGTTCTTC. Amino acid sequence: CASSPRITNRGPEQFF.

This clone was found many times. The chain is built from TRBV3-1 and TRBJ2-1, with 13 bases lining up with TRBD2. The V segment lost 4 bases and the J segment 8 bases; nucleotides outside the gene matches: 2. The CDR3 covers 14 residues. Germline CDR1 and CDR2: LGHDT and YNNKEL (reference sequence). As DNA, the CDR3 is TGTGCCAGCAGCCTGACTAGCGGGAGGTATGAGCAGTTCTTC. Translation: CASSLTSGRYEQFF.

This clone was counted many times. The chain is built from TRBV20-1 and TRBJ1-1, with a tentative D call TRBD1 (5 bases). The CDR3 spans 12 residues. The V end lost 7 bases, the J end lost 3 bases, and 12 bases lay between the germline ends. CDR1 is DFQATT and CDR2 is SNEGSKA in the germline V gene (reference sequence). The CDR3 nucleotides read TGCAGTGTACGGGGGGGTTACACTGAAGCTTTCTTT. This translates into CSVRGGYTEAFF.